These 31 T cell receptor beta chains came from one sample sequenced in a study of T-cell memory formation after mild COVID-19. TCRdb reprocessed the 5' RACE reads with MiXCR, giving one entry per CDR3 protein. The table lists over 70,000 distinct CDR3 sequences, roughly 16% of them singletons, with approximately 40% in the top ten. Sequencing was done on a sample of PBMCs or a T cell subset sorted from them (not recorded which). The receptors originated from a man younger than 35 who had mild COVID-19 (a few samples of this study predate the infection). Cell type and time point are not known.

This clonotype occurred a few times. The V and J genes are TRBV6-5 and TRBJ1-1; 7 bases match TRBD1. From germline, CDR1 is MNHEY and CDR2 SVGAGI. The CDR3 covers 14 residues. J lost 1 base, V lost 8 bases, and 7 bases had no gene match. CDR3 DNA: TGTGCCAGCGGACTCAGGGGGGGGAACACTGAAGCTTTCTTT. This encodes CASGLRGGNTEAFF.

This chain uses TRBV5-5 with TRBJ2-1, with 7 bases that match TRBD1. There are 12 residues in the CDR3. Germline V CDR1 and CDR2: SGHKS, YYEKEE (reference sequence). J was trimmed by 12 bases and V by 3 bases; bases with no gene match: 6. DNA of the CDR3: TGTGCCAGCAGCTCCCCCGGGACAGCGCAGTTCTTC. Encoded protein: CASSSPGTAQFF.

This clonotype was counted ten times or more. V usage is TRBV3-1 and J usage is TRBJ1-2; D perhaps matches TRBD1 (5 bases). This CDR3 has 16 amino acids. V was shortened by 4 bases and J by 4 bases, with 19 bases between the two germline ends. Germline CDR1 reads LGHDT; CDR2 reads YNNKEL (reference sequence). The CDR3 is CASSLKSGTKLYGYTF. The CDR3 bases are TGTGCCAGCAGCCTAAAATCCGGGACGAAGCTCTATGGCTACACCTTC.

This clonotype was counted at least ten times. The rearrangement uses TRBV6-4 and TRBJ1-1; D perhaps matches TRBD1 (5 bases). CDR3 length: 15 amino acids. Trimming pared 7 bases from V and 6 bases from J, leaving 21 bases between. The germline V gene encodes CDR1 MRHNA and CDR2 SNTAGT. As DNA, the CDR3 is TGTGCCAGCAAAGCACAGGAGGAAGGGGCCGCTGAAGCTTTCTTT. It is translated as CASKAQEEGAAEAFF.

The genes are TRBV27 and TRBJ2-1; D possibly corresponds to TRBD2 (6 bases). CDR1 and CDR2 from the germline V gene are MNHEY and SMNVEV (reference sequence). V was shortened by 3 bases and J by 0 bases, with 18 bases between the two germline ends. The CDR3 contains 18 residues. The DNA of the CDR3 is TGTGCCAGCAGTTTGGGTTCTTGGGGGGTAAGCTCCTACAATGAGCAGTTCTTC. Encoded protein: CASSLGSWGVSSYNEQFF.

V and J are TRBV3-1 and TRBJ2-6, with 7 positions matching TRBD1. Germline assignment: CDR1 LGHDT and CDR2 YNNKEL (reference sequence). The CDR3 spans 19 residues. V shed 3 bases and J 2 bases; nucleotides not matched to a gene: 13. This chain's CDR3 is CASSQVPYGTAAGANVLTF. Here the CDR3 DNA reads TGTGCCAGCAGCCAGGTACCCTATGGGACAGCCGCTGGGGCCAACGTCCTGACTTTC.

This clonotype was counted ten times or more. The CDR3 sequence: CAIQDRDVTGELFF. The CDR3 DNA sequence: TGTGCCATCCAGGACAGGGATGTGACCGGGGAGCTGTTTTTT. The chain joins TRBV10-3 to TRBJ2-2; TRBD1 aligns across 8 bases. The J segment lost 5 bases and the V segment lost 8 bases, leaving 7 bases of the junction unmatched. From germline, CDR1 is ENHRY and CDR2 SYGVKD. The CDR3 extends over 14 amino acids.

This clonotype has a count of ten or more. This chain uses TRBV7-9 with TRBJ1-2, with D tentatively TRBD1 (6 bases). V was pared by 5 bases and J by 8 bases, with 24 bases between. Looked up from germline, CDR1 is SEHNR and CDR2 is FQNEAQ (reference sequence). The CDR3 has 16 amino acids. CDR3 sequence (DNA): TGTGCCAGCAGCAACGCGCCCCTAACAGGGCCGCGGGGCTACACCTTC. It encodes CASSNAPLTGPRGYTF.

This clonotype appeared many times. The V and J genes are TRBV12-3 or TRBV12-4 and TRBJ1-2; D is uncertain. V was trimmed by 5 bases and J by 1 base, leaving 8 bases between them. The CDR3 has 13 residues. The CDR3 DNA reads TGTGCCAGCAGTCAGACACTTAACTATGGCTACACCTTC. Its translation is CASSQTLNYGYTF.

The chain has TRBV7-9 and TRBJ1-1, with D hard to call. The V end lost 2 bases, the J end lost 0 bases, and 13 bases lay between the germline ends. Germline assignment: CDR1 SEHNR and CDR2 FQNEAQ (reference sequence). The CDR3 is 16 amino acids. The CDR3 coding sequence is TGTGCCAGCAGCTTATCGAGGACTCTCATGAACACTGAAGCTTTCTTT. It translates to CASSLSRTLMNTEAFF.

The V and J genes are TRBV15 and TRBJ2-7; 8 nucleotides line up with TRBD1. V trimming: 4 bases; J trimming: 5 bases; junction bases outside the gene matches: 4. The CDR3 covers 13 residues. Germline CDR1 reads LNHNV; CDR2 reads YYDKDF (reference sequence). The chain's CDR3 is CATSKRQGHEQYV. CDR3 nucleotides: TGTGCCACCAGCAAAAGACAGGGGCACGAGCAGTACGTC.

This clonotype appeared a few times. J is TRBJ2-1 and V is TRBV4-1, with unresolved D. Trimming removed 1 base at V and 6 bases at J, with 7 bases between. This CDR3 contains 13 residues. The germline V gene encodes CDR1 MGHRA and CDR2 YSYEKL. The CDR3 DNA follows: TGCGCCAGCAGCCAAGGCACCGGCAATGAGCAGTTCTTC. Amino acids: CASSQGTGNEQFF.

This chain uses TRBV12-3 or TRBV12-4 with TRBJ2-5; TRBD1 matches 7 bases. This CDR3 region has 14 residues. The J segment lost 5 bases and the V segment lost 3 bases, leaving 6 bases of the junction unmatched. The CDR3 nucleotides read TGTGCCAGCAGTTTGCGTGGGACAGTGGAGACCCAGTACTTC. It yields the protein CASSLRGTVETQYF.

This clonotype has at least ten counts. V gene TRBV7-3 combines with J gene TRBJ2-7, with D tentatively TRBD1 (6 bases). Germline CDR1 and CDR2: SGHTA and FQGTGA. V lost 2 bases and J 6 bases, leaving 17 bases between the germline ends. This CDR3 has 15 amino acids. CDR3 amino acids: CASSLPAEYRAEQYV. The DNA for the CDR3 is TGTGCCAGCAGCTTACCCGCGGAGTACAGGGCCGAGCAGTACGTC.

This sequence joins TRBV6-5 and TRBJ2-6; 9 bases are a match to TRBD1. This CDR3 region has 17 residues. Looked up from germline, CDR1 is MNHEY and CDR2 is SVGAGI. Losses at the gene ends were 5 bases for V and 3 bases for J; bases not matched to a gene: 8. The CDR3: CASSDDRGYGGANVLTF. The CDR3 DNA is TGTGCCAGCAGTGATGACAGGGGGTATGGTGGGGCCAACGTCCTGACTTTC.

There are a few counts of this clonotype. V is TRBV5-4 and J is TRBJ2-1; D unclear. This CDR3 region has 14 residues. Germline assignment: CDR1 SGHNT and CDR2 YYREEE (reference sequence). Trimming pared 1 base from V and 4 bases from J, leaving 9 bases between. The CDR3 reads CASSLRERYNEQFF. CDR3 sequence (DNA): TGTGCCAGCAGCTTGAGAGAGAGATACAATGAGCAGTTCTTC.

A few counts support this clonotype. The CDR3 sequence is CSARDYAGGYEQYF. The DNA of the CDR3 is TGCAGTGCTAGAGACTATGCGGGCGGCTACGAGCAGTACTTC. V usage is TRBV20-1 and J usage is TRBJ2-7; D perhaps matches TRBD2 (5 bases). The CDR3 extends over 14 amino acids. The germline V and J ends were trimmed by 0 bases and 3 bases, with 12 bases remaining between them. Per the germline V gene, CDR1 is DFQATT and CDR2 is SNEGSKA (reference sequence).

The genes are TRBV7-2 and TRBJ2-1; the match to TRBD2 covers 9 bases. The germline CDR1 and CDR2 sequences are SGHTA and FQGNSA. V gave up 5 bases and J gave up 4 bases; unmatched junction bases: 15. This CDR3 has 18 residues. The CDR3, as DNA: TGTGCCAGCAGCCCGCCGAGCGGGGGGCTTGTGGGGTACAATGAGCAGTTCTTC. This gives the protein CASSPPSGGLVGYNEQFF.

The table lists this clonotype with a few counts. V gene TRBV30 combines with J gene TRBJ2-5; 9 bases align to TRBD1. Per germline, CDR1 GTSNPN and CDR2 SVGIG (reference sequence). CDR3 length equals 15 residues. Trimming removed 3 bases from V and 4 bases from J; junction bases left unmatched: 9. The CDR3 loop reads CAWSAGTGLLETQYF. The CDR3 DNA reads as TGTGCCTGGAGCGCTGGGACAGGGCTATTAGAGACCCAGTACTTC.

This clonotype was seen many times. The chain links TRBV29-1 to TRBJ2-5; tentative D call: TRBD2 (5 bases). The germline V gene encodes CDR1 SQVTM and CDR2 ANQGSEA. V shed 1 base and J shed 4 bases, with 10 bases lying between them. This CDR3 has 13 amino acids. CDR3: CSVEGREGETQYF. DNA for the CDR3: TGCAGCGTTGAAGGGCGCGAGGGAGAGACCCAGTACTTC.

This chain joins TRBV7-2 and TRBJ2-5; a possible D gene is TRBD1 (6 bases). The CDR3 loop spans 18 amino acids. The germline CDR1 and CDR2 sequences are SGHTA and FQGNSA. V was cut by 4 bases and J by 2 bases, with 23 bases left in between. The CDR3 DNA sequence: TGTGCCAGCAGCTCTACAGACCGACAGGATGGTTCACAAGAGACCCAGTACTTC. This codes for CASSSTDRQDGSQETQYF.

The chain couples TRBV4-1 to TRBJ2-3; tentatively, D is TRBD1 or TRBD2 (5 bases each). The CDR3 is 19 residues long. Germline V gene sequence: CDR1 MGHRA, CDR2 YSYEKL. V was pared by 0 bases and J by 4 bases, with 23 bases between. CDR3: CASSQDPQYRSGLPDTQYF. CDR3 coding DNA: TGCGCCAGCAGCCAAGATCCCCAATACAGGAGCGGATTACCAGATACGCAGTATTTT.

Only a few counts were recorded for this clonotype. V is TRBV21-1 and J is TRBJ2-7; the D call TRBD1 from the table was never checked on the DNA. TRBV21-1 is given as a pseudogene. This CDR3 has 16 residues. The CDR3 DNA follows: TGTGCCAGCAAGGGGGGGGACAGAGTTGTATCCTACGGGCAGTACGTC. It yields the protein CASKGGDRVVSYGQYV.

For the CDR3, the DNA is TGTGCCAGCAGTGAGGGCAACTTGGCTTTCTTT. Translation: CASSEGNLAFF. This rearrangement joins TRBV2 to TRBJ1-1; D ambiguous. CDR3 size: 11 residues. V gave up 3 bases and J gave up 11 bases, with 10 bases separating them. Germline CDR1 reads SNHLY; CDR2 reads FYNNEI.

The chain uses TRBV29-1 and TRBJ2-1; D is uncertain. There are 11 residues in the CDR3. Germline V gene lookup returns CDR1 SQVTM and CDR2 ANQGSEA. With 5 bases removed from V and 10 bases from J, the gap between germline ends came to 12 bases. The CDR3 DNA follows: TGCAGCGTTCCTGTCCCCCCGGAGCAGTTCTTC. This translates into CSVPVPPEQFF.

The chain combines TRBV5-5 with TRBJ2-7; 8 bases fit TRBD1. This CDR3 is 15 amino acids long. Germline values: CDR1 SGHKS, CDR2 YYEKEE (reference sequence). With 4 bases clipped from V and 1 base from J, the junction kept 7 bases outside the gene matches. CDR3 protein: CASSRQGLTSYEQYF. CDR3 in DNA: TGTGCCAGCAGCCGACAGGGGCTAACTTCCTACGAGCAGTACTTC.

There are a few counts of this clonotype. The rearrangement links TRBV7-3 to TRBJ2-2, with TRBD2 identical over 8 bases. The CDR3 is 16 amino acids. The V segment lost 5 bases and the J segment 8 bases; nucleotides outside the gene matches: 13. In germline, CDR1 is SGHTA, CDR2 FQGTGA. The CDR3 spells CASSPRRGGFAGELFF. CDR3 in DNA: TGTGCCAGCAGCCCCCGCCGGGGGGGGTTTGCTGGGGAGCTGTTTTTT.

The rearrangement joins TRBV6-5 to TRBJ2-2, with TRBD1 matching 11 bases. The V gene's germline CDR1 is MNHEY and CDR2 SVGAGI. The CDR3 totals 15 residues. Unmatched junction bases numbered 6, after V lost 5 bases and J lost 7 bases. The CDR3 spells CASSQDRGPGGELFF. The CDR3 DNA is TGTGCCAGCAGTCAGGACAGGGGGCCAGGCGGGGAGCTGTTTTTT.

The CDR3 region has the DNA TGTGCCAGCAGCTCTTACCCTCGGACAGGGACTAAAGCTAGCACCATATATTTT. It codes for CASSSYPRTGTKASTIYF. The V and J genes are TRBV7-8 and TRBJ1-3; TRBD1 matches 8 bases. Germline values: CDR1 SGHVS, CDR2 FQNEAQ. This CDR3 is built from 18 residues. The junction had 20 bases not matched to a gene; V was cut back by 4 bases and J by 9 bases.

This clonotype showed up just once. The rearrangement joins TRBV4-1 to TRBJ1-1, with 10 bases lining up with TRBD1. This CDR3 contains 14 residues. The ends lost 1 base at V and 7 bases at J; junction bases unmatched: 3. Germline CDR1 and CDR2: MGHRA and YSYEKL. The CDR3 region has the DNA TGCGCCAGCAGCCAAGGGGACAGGGGAGATGAAGCTTTCTTT. Its translation: CASSQGDRGDEAFF.

J is TRBJ1-6 and V is TRBV6-6, with TRBD1 identical over 7 bases. With 0 bases clipped from V and 7 bases from J, the junction kept 3 bases outside the gene matches. This CDR3 contains 15 residues. Germline V gene sequence: CDR1 MNHNY, CDR2 SVGAGI (reference sequence). CDR3 region: CASSYSRDRNSPLHF. In DNA, the CDR3 is TGTGCCAGCAGTTACTCCCGGGACAGAAATTCACCCCTCCACTTT.